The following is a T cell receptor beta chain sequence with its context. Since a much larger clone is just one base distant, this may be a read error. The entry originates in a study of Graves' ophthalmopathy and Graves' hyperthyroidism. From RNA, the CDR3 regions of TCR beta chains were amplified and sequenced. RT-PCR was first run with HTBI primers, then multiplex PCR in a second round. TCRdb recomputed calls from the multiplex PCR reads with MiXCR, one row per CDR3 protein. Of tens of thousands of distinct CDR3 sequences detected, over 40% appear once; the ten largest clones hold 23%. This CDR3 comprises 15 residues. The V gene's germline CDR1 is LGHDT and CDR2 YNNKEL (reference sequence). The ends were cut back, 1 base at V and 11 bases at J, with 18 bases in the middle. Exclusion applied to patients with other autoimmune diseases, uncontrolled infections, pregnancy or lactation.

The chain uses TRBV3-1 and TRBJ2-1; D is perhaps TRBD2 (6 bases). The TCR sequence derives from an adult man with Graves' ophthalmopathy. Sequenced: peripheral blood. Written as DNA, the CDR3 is TGTGCCAGCAGCCAAGTCGGAGGGACGGGCGATAAGCAGTTCTTC. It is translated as CASSQVGGTGDKQFF.